The 8 T cell receptor beta chains presented below share a single source sample, sequenced in a study of blood T cell repertoires in COVID-19. Clones were sequenced by immunoSEQ multiplex PCR, and TCRdb holds only the in-frame ones, with some missing. Of about 260,000 clones listed, approximately 83% are singletons. Sequencing was performed on peripheral blood. The receptors shown here come from a human donor in a cohort sampled during active COVID-19.

V usage is TRBV4-3 and J usage is TRBJ2-2; D perhaps matches TRBD2 (6 bases). The CDR3 runs to 15 residues. Germline assignment: CDR1 LGHNA and CDR2 YSLEER. The germline V and J ends were trimmed by 0 bases and 5 bases, with 10 bases remaining between them. The CDR3 loop is CASSQERGGTGELFF. The CDR3 nucleotides are TGCGCCAGCAGCCAAGAAAGGGGAGGAACCGGGGAGCTGTTTTTT.

The chain joins TRBV5-1 to TRBJ2-2, with TRBD1 matching 10 bases. CDR1 is SGHRS, CDR2 YFSETQ, per germline. V gave up 5 bases and J gave up 6 bases; unmatched junction bases: 4. The CDR3 length is 14 residues. DNA of the CDR3: TGCGCCAGCAGTGGGACAGGGGTGCCCGGGGAGCTGTTTTTT. Protein product: CASSGTGVPGELFF.

This chain uses TRBV5-6 with TRBJ2-3, with 13 nucleotides matching TRBD2. Germline-derived CDR1 and CDR2 are SGHDT and YYEEEE. V shed 1 base, J shed 4 bases, and the junction held 6 bases outside the gene matches. The CDR3 is made up of 17 amino acids. The CDR3 loop reads CASSLRLAGGVADTQYF. The CDR3 bases are TGTGCCAGCAGCTTGAGACTAGCGGGAGGCGTGGCAGATACGCAGTATTTT.

This clone was detected once. DNA for the CDR3: TGTGCCACCAGCAGCAAAACAGGGACGGACGAGCAGTACTTC. It codes for CATSSKTGTDEQYF. V gene TRBV15 combines with J gene TRBJ2-7; tentatively, D is TRBD1 (6 bases). This CDR3 has 14 residues. Germline CDR1 is LNHNV and CDR2 is YYDKDF (reference sequence). V dropped 3 bases and J dropped 5 bases, with 14 bases sitting between them.

The chain links TRBV29-1 to TRBJ2-1; TRBD2 might be the D (5 bases). The CDR3 extends over 14 amino acids. The ends were cut back, 7 bases at V and 9 bases at J, with 22 bases in the middle. Per germline, CDR1 SQVTM and CDR2 ANQGSEA. CDR3 nucleotide sequence: TGCAGCGCCTCATTCCTGGGAGCCCGGGGTGAGCAGTTCTTC. It yields the protein CSASFLGARGEQFF.

This clone came up once. Other DNA sequences from this sample encode an identical CDR3 as well. The chain couples TRBV18 to TRBJ1-5, with 9 bases lining up with TRBD1. The CDR3 has 14 amino acids. The junction had 4 bases not matched to a gene; V was cut back by 3 bases and J by 7 bases. The germline CDR1 and CDR2 sequences are KGHSH and LQKENI. CDR3 bases: TGTGCCAGCTCACCCGGACAGGGGAACCAGCCCCAGCATTTT. Translated: CASSPGQGNQPQHF.

There are a few counts of this clone. This chain connects TRBV10-1 to TRBJ2-2; D not resolved. The CDR3 has 14 amino acids. Between the trimmed V and J ends, which lost 0 bases and 7 bases, there was a span of 9 bases. From germline, CDR1 is WNHNN and CDR2 SYGVQD (reference sequence). CDR3 in amino acids: CASSESSRGGELFF. The CDR3 bases are TGCGCCAGCAGTGAGTCAAGTAGAGGCGGGGAGCTGTTTTTT.

The rearrangement joins TRBV7-9 to TRBJ2-2, with 7 bases aligning to TRBD2. The CDR3 has 16 amino acids. In germline, CDR1 is SEHNR, CDR2 FQNEAQ (reference sequence). V dropped 3 bases and J dropped 0; count of bases not matched to a gene: 4. CDR3 in amino acids: CASSFLAVPNTGELFF. The CDR3 nucleotides read TGTGCCAGCAGCTTCCTAGCGGTCCCGAACACCGGGGAGCTGTTTTTT.